The source of this T cell receptor (beta chain) is a study of shared clonotypes between healthy human individuals. Across the whole study: A couple of female and three male donors aged 18 to 49 were enrolled. Study observations and caveats: Sampling used blood alone; tissue repertoires probably differ.

It was 80 million to 90 million PBMCs that unsorted samples used for genomic DNA. Concerning this clone itself: Its target is unknown.

Some clones are missing from TCRdb's copy, which holds only in-frame ones; the method was immunoSEQ multiplex PCR. The table has around 500,000 clones, around 78% seen once; the top ten hold 13%. V was shortened by 2 bases and J by 7 bases, with 14 bases between the two germline ends. The CDR3 contains 14 residues. From germline, CDR1 is MNHNS and CDR2 SASEGT. V and J are TRBV6-1 and TRBJ2-5; TRBD2 might be the D (6 bases). This clonotype was obtained from a woman between 40 and 55 years old in good health. Some clones in this sample may be carry-over from other donors' samples. Specimen: PBMCs. The CDR3 reads CASSETGGTGTQYF. The CDR3 region has the DNA TGTGCCAGCAGTGAAACAGGAGGGACGGGGACCCAGTACTTC.